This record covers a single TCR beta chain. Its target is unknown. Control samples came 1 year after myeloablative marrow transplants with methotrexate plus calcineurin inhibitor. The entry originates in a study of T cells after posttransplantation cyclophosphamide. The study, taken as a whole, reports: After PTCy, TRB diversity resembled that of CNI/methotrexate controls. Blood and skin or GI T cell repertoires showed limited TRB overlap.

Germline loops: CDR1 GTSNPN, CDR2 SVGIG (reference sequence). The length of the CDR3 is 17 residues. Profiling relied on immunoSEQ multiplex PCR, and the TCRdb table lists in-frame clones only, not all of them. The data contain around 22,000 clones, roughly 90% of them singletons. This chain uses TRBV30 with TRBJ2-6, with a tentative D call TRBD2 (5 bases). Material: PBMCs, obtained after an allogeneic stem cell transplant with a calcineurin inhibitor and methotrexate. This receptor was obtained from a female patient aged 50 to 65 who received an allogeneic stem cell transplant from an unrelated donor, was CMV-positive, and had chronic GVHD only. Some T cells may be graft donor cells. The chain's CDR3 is CAGSAGPSGSGANVLTF. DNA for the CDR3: TGTGCGGGGAGCGCGGGTCCAAGCGGATCTGGGGCCAACGTCCTGACTTTC.